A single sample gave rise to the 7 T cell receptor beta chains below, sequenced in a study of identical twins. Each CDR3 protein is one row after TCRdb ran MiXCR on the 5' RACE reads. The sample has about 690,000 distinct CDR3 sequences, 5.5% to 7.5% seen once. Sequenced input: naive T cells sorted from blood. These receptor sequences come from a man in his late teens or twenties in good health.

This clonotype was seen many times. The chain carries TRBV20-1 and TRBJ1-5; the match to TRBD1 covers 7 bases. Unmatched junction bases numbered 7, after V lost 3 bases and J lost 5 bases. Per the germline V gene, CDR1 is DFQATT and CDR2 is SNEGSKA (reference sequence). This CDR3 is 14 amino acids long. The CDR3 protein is CSARGTVGYQPQHF. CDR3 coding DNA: TGCAGTGCTAGGGGGACAGTTGGGTATCAGCCCCAGCATTTT.

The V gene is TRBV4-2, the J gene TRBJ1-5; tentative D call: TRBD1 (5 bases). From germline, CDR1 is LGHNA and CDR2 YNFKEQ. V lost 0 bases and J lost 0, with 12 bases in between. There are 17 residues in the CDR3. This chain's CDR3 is CASSQEGRASSNQPQHF. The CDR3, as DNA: TGTGCCAGCAGCCAAGAGGGGCGAGCAAGTAGCAATCAGCCCCAGCATTTT.

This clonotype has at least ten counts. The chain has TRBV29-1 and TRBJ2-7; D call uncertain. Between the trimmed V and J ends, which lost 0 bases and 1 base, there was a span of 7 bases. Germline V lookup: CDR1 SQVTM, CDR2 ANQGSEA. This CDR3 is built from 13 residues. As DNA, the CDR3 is TGCAGCGTTGAAGACCCCGCTTCCTACGAGCAGTACTTC. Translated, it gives CSVEDPASYEQYF.

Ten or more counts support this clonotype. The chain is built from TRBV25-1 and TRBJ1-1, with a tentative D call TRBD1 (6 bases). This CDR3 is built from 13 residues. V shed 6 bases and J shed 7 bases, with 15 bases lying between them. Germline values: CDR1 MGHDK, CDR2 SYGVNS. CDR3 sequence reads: CASSRVGGIEAFF. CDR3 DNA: TGTGCCAGCAGCCGAGTAGGGGGAATTGAAGCTTTCTTT.

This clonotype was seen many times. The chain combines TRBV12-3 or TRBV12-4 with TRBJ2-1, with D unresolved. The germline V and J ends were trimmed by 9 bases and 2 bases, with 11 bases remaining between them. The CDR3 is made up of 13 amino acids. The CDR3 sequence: CASAYDTYNEQFF. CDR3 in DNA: TGTGCCAGTGCCTATGACACCTACAATGAGCAGTTCTTC.

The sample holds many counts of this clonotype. CDR3 nucleotide sequence: TGTGCCCACCACCCGGGACAGGGAGAAACTGGAAACACCATATATTTT. Encoded protein: CAHHPGQGETGNTIYF. The rearrangement links TRBV7-9 to TRBJ1-3, with 9 bases aligning to TRBD1. The junction had 13 bases not matched to a gene; V was cut back by 11 bases and J by 2 bases. CDR3 length equals 16 residues. Germline V gene sequence: CDR1 SEHNR, CDR2 FQNEAQ (reference sequence).

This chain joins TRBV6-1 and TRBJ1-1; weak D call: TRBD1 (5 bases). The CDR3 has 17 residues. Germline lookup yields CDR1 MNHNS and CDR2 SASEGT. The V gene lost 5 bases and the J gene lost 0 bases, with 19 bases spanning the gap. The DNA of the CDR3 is TGTGCCAGCAGTAAGGGACCGGGCAAGGCCATGAACACTGAAGCTTTCTTT. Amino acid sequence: CASSKGPGKAMNTEAFF.